This T cell receptor (beta chain) was profiled in a study of cytomegalovirus exposure and HLA in healthy donors. In the study overall: The study placed 80% to 90% of its roughly 430 genotyped donors in the Caucasian-associated ancestry cluster. Study-wide results and caveats: Data from an earlier analysis indicated that most TCR beta V segments were productive either about 87% or about 30% of the time. A later analysis showed TCR association rates differing by HLA locus, peaking at DRB1 and lowest at HLA-C.

Among the donors, all were healthy bone marrow donors. In the case of this clone: Its matching antigen is unknown.

The CDR3 covers 14 residues. The J segment lost 4 bases and the V segment lost 8 bases, leaving 8 bases of the junction unmatched. Germline assignment: CDR1 SNHLY and CDR2 FYNNEI. PCR was performed using 60 Vbeta and 13 Jbeta primers. TCRdb keeps only in-frame clones here, not all; method: immunoSEQ multiplex PCR. The table includes 100,000 to 150,000 clones, about 70% detected once. The receptor comes from a woman aged 40 to 50 in good health and CMV-seronegative. The rearrangement uses TRBV2 and TRBJ2-1; the match to TRBD2 covers 7 bases. The sample comprised PBMCs. This CDR3 reads CASLTREMYNEQFF. The DNA for the CDR3 is TGTGCCAGCCTGACGCGGGAGATGTACAATGAGCAGTTCTTC.